This T cell receptor beta chain stems from a study of shared clonotypes between healthy human individuals. Study-wide context: Every donor yielded three CD4 naive, three CD4 memory, two CD8 naive and one CD8 memory plate. Study-wide points: About 5% of naive CD4 clonotypes were shared across several donors. Sampling was confined to blood; repertoires within tissues likely differ. The rarefaction results pointed to incomplete sorted-subset sequencing despite large depth.

V lost 3 bases and J 1 base, leaving 6 bases between the germline ends. The CDR3 covers 13 residues. Germline lookup yields CDR1 LNHDA and CDR2 SQIVND (reference sequence). Naive-designated CD8 cells lacked CD45RO, were positively enriched for CCR7, and omitted terminally differentiated effector memory CD45RA+ cells. Assay used: immunoSEQ multiplex PCR; TCRdb lists only in-frame clones, some missing. This sample has 550,000 to 650,000 clones, with 95% to 96% found just once. In the case of this clone: Its antigen is unknown.

The rearrangement links TRBV19 to TRBJ1-1; D gene unclear. The sequence derives from a woman aged 25-40 years in good health. The sample comprised naive CD8+ T cells sorted from blood. CDR3 sequence (DNA): TGTGCCAGTAGTATCACTCCGAACACTGAAGCTTTCTTT. Its protein product is CASSITPNTEAFF.